The 15 T cell receptor beta chains listed next were all sequenced from one sample in a study of molecular identifiers for immune sequencing clone quantification (dated by TCRdb to the late 2010s). Libraries were constructed by PCR. Sequenced using a NextSeq 500. In-frame beta chains were kept once TCRdb had trimmed the public reads at Q25 with fastp and called clones with MiXCR. Rows are unified per CDR3 protein, each entry keeping the most common DNA and genes. Counted in this sample were nearly 650,000 distinct CDR3 sequences; about 25% of them appeared once. Clones ranked in the top ten supply about 0.78% of the sample. The material sequenced was naive CD8+ T cells from blood, with Jurkat cell RNA spiked in. The cell subset or site label corresponds to: FACS-sorted CD8+CD4-CCR7+CD45RA+ naive T cells. The receptors were sampled from a human donor in good health. Some libraries in this study had Jurkat cell RNA spiked in.

This clonotype was recorded many times. The rearrangement links TRBV6-1 to TRBJ2-7; D is perhaps TRBD1 or TRBD2 (6 bases each). The CDR3 runs to 13 residues. Trimming pared 5 bases from V and 3 bases from J, leaving 11 bases between. Germline V gene data show CDR1 as MNHNS and CDR2 as SASEGT. CDR3 amino acids: CASSRGGNYEQYF. CDR3 DNA: TGTGCCAGCAGTAGAGGGGGGAACTACGAGCAGTACTTC.

This clonotype has more than one count but fewer than ten. The rearrangement uses TRBV27 and TRBJ2-7; 9 bases map to TRBD2. The V and J ends lost 4 bases and 2 bases, in that order; junction bases with no gene match: 6. In germline, CDR1 is MNHEY, CDR2 SMNVEV (reference sequence). The CDR3 has 15 residues. The CDR3 reads CASSYSGSVAYEQYF. DNA for the CDR3: TGTGCCAGCAGTTATAGCGGGAGTGTTGCCTACGAGCAGTACTTC.

Worth noting for this clonotype: Sequence at one end of the junction differs from germline and may be a read error. This rearrangement joins TRBV29-1 to TRBJ1-2; no clear D. Germline lookup yields CDR1 SQVTM and CDR2 ANQGSEA. The CDR3 length is 14 residues. CDR3 protein: CSVDDQQAYYGYTF. The CDR3 nucleotides read TGCAGCGTTGATGATCAGCAAGCGTACTATGGCTATACCTTC.

This clonotype was seen more than once but under ten times. The CDR3 sequence: CASSQSEGGSGNTIYF. For the CDR3, the DNA is TGCGCCAGCAGCCAATCTGAAGGAGGATCTGGAAACACCATATATTTT. The rearrangement uses TRBV4-1 and TRBJ1-3; unclear D gene. Per germline, CDR1 MGHRA and CDR2 YSYEKL. This CDR3 contains 16 residues. Trimming left V 2 bases short and J 1 base short, with 12 bases between.

There are many counts of this clonotype. The chain has TRBV2 and TRBJ1-1, with 8 nucleotides matching TRBD1. Germline V gene data show CDR1 as SNHLY and CDR2 as FYNNEI. The CDR3 has 14 residues. J lost 7 bases, V lost 7 bases, and 11 bases had no gene match. The CDR3 bases are TGTGCCAGCATCCCAGGGGGCGGATTAGTTGAAGCTTTCTTT. It translates to CASIPGGGLVEAFF.

This clonotype appeared a few times. This sequence joins TRBV5-8 and TRBJ2-7; 11 bases fit TRBD1. The CDR3 sequence is 11 residues long. The germline V gene encodes CDR1 SGHTS and CDR2 YDEGEE. In DNA form, the CDR3 reads TGTACTGGACAGGGGGCTGGAGAGCAGTACTTC. It specifies CTGQGAGEQYF.

This clonotype was detected ten times or more. The V gene is TRBV7-2, the J gene TRBJ1-4, with 7 bases lining up with TRBD1. The CDR3 is 18 residues long. In germline, CDR1 is SGHTA, CDR2 FQGNSA. V trimming: 1 base; J trimming: 7 bases; junction bases outside the gene matches: 15. CDR3 loop: CASSLVGTGDLLGEKLFF. For the CDR3, the DNA is TGTGCCAGCAGCTTAGTAGGAACAGGGGATCTCTTAGGTGAAAAACTGTTTTTT.

The chain has TRBV2 and TRBJ1-1; D unresolved. V lost 0 bases and J 8 bases, leaving 4 bases between the germline ends. CDR3 length: 11 amino acids. Germline V gene sequence: CDR1 SNHLY, CDR2 FYNNEI. The DNA of the CDR3 is TGTGCCAGCAGTGAAGCTCGGGAAGCTTTCTTT. Translating it yields CASSEAREAFF.

The chain joins TRBV19 to TRBJ2-7, with D unresolved. This CDR3 is 14 amino acids long. Trimming cost V 3 bases and J 2 bases, with 11 bases left between them. CDR1 and CDR2 from the germline V gene are LNHDA and SQIVND (reference sequence). The CDR3 DNA reads TGTGCCAGTAGTATTGATGAAGTCCCCTACGAGCAGTACTTC. This translates into CASSIDEVPYEQYF.

There are many counts of this clonotype. J is TRBJ2-3 and V is TRBV13; D is uncertain. The CDR3 covers 13 residues. Trimming left V 4 bases short and J 5 bases short, with 10 bases between. Germline CDR1 reads PRHDT; CDR2 reads FYEKMQ (reference sequence). The CDR3, as DNA: TGTGCCAGCAGCTCACCATCACAAGATACGCAGTATTTT. Encoded protein: CASSSPSQDTQYF.

This chain joins TRBV6-2 or TRBV6-3 and TRBJ2-2; no definite D call. This CDR3 has 15 amino acids. Germline V gene data show CDR1 as MNHEY and CDR2 as SVGEGT. The germline V and J ends were trimmed by 2 bases and 3 bases, with 10 bases remaining between them. Here the CDR3 reads CASSYPDMYTGELFF. The CDR3 DNA follows: TGTGCCAGCAGTTACCCCGACATGTACACCGGGGAGCTGTTTTTT.

This clonotype has a handful of counts. V and J are TRBV4-3 and TRBJ1-2, with D unresolved. From germline, CDR1 is LGHNA and CDR2 YSLEER. The CDR3 extends over 15 amino acids. Trimming removed 0 bases from V and 7 bases from J, with 15 bases in between. This chain's CDR3 is CASSQDRGAGPGYTF. CDR3 bases: TGCGCCAGCAGCCAAGATCGAGGTGCCGGGCCTGGCTACACCTTC.

Regarding this clonotype: A read error may produce the germline difference seen at one junction end. The J gene is TRBJ2-7, the V gene TRBV19; tentatively, D is TRBD2 (5 bases). Germline values: CDR1 LNHDA, CDR2 SQIVND (reference sequence). This CDR3 contains 11 residues. The CDR3 here is CASRAAGEQCF. The CDR3 DNA reads TGTGCCAGTAGAGCCGCGGGCGAGCAGTGCTTC.

For this clonotype: Because the CDR3's place on the DNA is in doubt, the DNA is left out and the CDR3 is given as listed by TCRdb. The V call is TRBV29-1, the J call TRBJ2-6. The CDR3 numbers 14 amino acids, ends counted. Germline CDR1 is SQVTM and CDR2 is ANQGSEA. The CDR3 reads CSVAGGSGANVPTF.

This clonotype was recorded many times. The chain links TRBV7-2 to TRBJ2-7; a possible D gene is TRBD2 (7 bases). Germline-derived CDR1 and CDR2 are SGHTA and FQGNSA. Trimming removed 8 bases at V and 0 bases at J, with 14 bases between. The CDR3 is 14 amino acids. The CDR3 DNA follows: TGTGCCAGCTTGGCGGGGGCCTTCTCCTACGAGCAGTACTTC. This translates into CASLAGAFSYEQYF.